One T cell receptor (beta chain) is described in this entry. The antigen is undetermined. People who had autoimmune disease history or systemic immunosuppression were excluded. This CDR3 spans 18 amino acids. Trimming removed 2 bases at V and 0 bases at J, with 17 bases between. CDR1 and CDR2 from the germline V gene are SGHTA and FQGNSA. The sample originates from a study of OX40 agonist ivuxolimab in advanced cancers. Findings and limits, study-wide: By week 6 at 0.1 to 3.0 mg/kg, blood CD4+ and CD8+ T cells had expanded clonally. Expanded peripheral T cells had an undetermined antigen specificity. The mean number of expanded clones was higher in CD8+ T cells than in CD4+.

The data were produced by immunoSEQ multiplex PCR, yet TCRdb's version contains in-frame clones alone and is incomplete. This sample carries nearly 65,000 clones, 90% to 95% of them seen once, and the ten largest clones take about 4%. The material sequenced was CD4+ or CD8+ T cells sorted from blood, taken in a trial of the OX40 agonist ivuxolimab. The origin of this receptor is an adult with an advanced solid tumor such as melanoma, head and neck, liver or kidney cancer. The chain recombines TRBV7-2 with TRBJ2-1; D is possibly TRBD1 or TRBD2 (5 bases each). The chain's CDR3 is CASSLIYGASSSYNEQFF. CDR3 coding DNA: TGTGCCAGCAGCTTAATCTACGGGGCAAGTAGCTCCTACAATGAGCAGTTCTTC.